This TCR beta chain was sequenced for a study of human T cells and chemical hapten exposure (dated by TCRdb to the early 2020s). Concerning the study at large: Libraries were pooled for sequencing, and variation in per-sample TCR yields was attributed mainly to small differences in library volumes within the pool. This study followed changes in the peripheral blood TCR repertoire in vivo during primary and secondary sensitization of alopecia patients to the hapten diphenylcyclopropenone (DPC). Both TCR alpha and TCR beta chains were sequenced from each blood RNA sample. Study-wide conclusions, independent of this receptor: After repeated subsampling, changes were observed in the strength of the expansion versus patch-test correlation and in the threshold at which the correlation became significant. DPC sensitization did not change how many TCRs were above 1 in 1000 frequency, and no evidence was found of alterations in global repertoire structure.

Sample time point, as interpreted from the label and publication: healthy volunteer bleed at 2 weeks. Total RNA was extracted from unfractionated whole blood collected in Tempus Blood RNA tubes. As TCR sequencing controls, about five healthy volunteers were used, with blood taken at day 0, 2 weeks and 6 weeks. Libraries came from RACE. Sequencing used a NextSeq 500. During library preparation, unique molecular identifiers were attached to individual cDNA molecules so that TCRs could be counted quantitatively and reproducibly. Processing in the source paper ran as follows. A median of about 89,000 TCRs per sample was observed, with a range of about 23,224 to 690,600. V, J and CDR3 annotation of the TCR reads was performed with the Decombinator software suite. For PS versus PT1 abundance plots, all samples were subsampled to the same number of TCRs (28,000). Expanded TCRs were defined as absent before sensitization and observed at least eight times at the 2-week time point. The public sequencing data were trimmed at Q25 with fastp and processed into clonotypes with MiXCR by TCRdb, which kept only in-frame beta chains. Rows with a matching CDR3 protein are joined into one entry that keeps the most common DNA and genes. TCRdb's processing, not the authors' own work, is the source of the V and J calls. Here the sample has some 120,000 distinct CDR3 sequences; approximately 8.3% occur a single time. Of the sample, around 2% falls within the top ten clones.

The CDR3, cysteine through phenylalanine, is 13 amino acids long. The DNA shown is the 39-base CDR3, in frame from base 1. Reading the germline V gene gives CDR1 SGHAT and CDR2 FQNNGV. Trimming removed 1 base from V and 11 bases from J, leaving 14 bases between the germline ends. Note on this clonotype: Its specific antigen is unknown. One base away there is no much larger clone; base qualities are not given.

This clonotype was obtained from a male donor in good health. Some clones in this sample may be carry-over from other donors' samples. Sequencing was carried out using whole blood. This receptor chain uses TRBV11-2 and TRBJ1-1; TRBD1 might be the D gene, on 5 matching bases. Read as DNA, the sequence is TGTGCCAGCAGCTTAGGGAGGGGCTTCTCGGCTTTCTTT. This yields the protein CASSLGRGFSAFF.